The entry below describes one T cell receptor beta chain. The clone's antigen remains unknown. No quality values exist for individual bases; no much larger clone is one base distant. The data stem from a study of blood T cell repertoires in COVID-19 (dated by TCRdb to the early 2020s). For the wider study: Collaborator samples came from the United States, Italy and Spain and covered acute and convalescent phases of COVID-19. The material from the prospective study consisted of cDNA or gDNA derived from T cells, B-cell-depleted T cells, or PBMCs. The dataset comprised deeply sampled blood TCRbeta repertoires from subjects exposed to, actively infected with, or recovered from COVID-19. The repertoires were released in a freely available public database intended as a resource for research on the immune response to SARS-CoV-2. Samples came from the ongoing ImmuneRACE study (first 160 participants) plus 1,254 subjects from 6 global collaborators. Nearly every sample came with metadata listing a de-identified subject ID, COVID-19 status, age in years and sex. Where available, HLA class I and class II types were obtained from metadata supplied by the sample provider rather than from assay-based typing.

TCRbeta CDR3 regions were amplified from genomic DNA using the immunoSEQ Assay, a bias-controlled multiplex PCR. In the authors' own workflow: The number of nucleated cells in each sample was estimated by amplification of reference gene primers within the assay. To quantify the absolute abundance of each unique TCRbeta CDR3 rearrangement, sequence reads were collapsed and filtered. Productive Simpson clonality was computed per sample as the square root of Simpson's diversity index over productive rearrangements. TCRdb mirrors the immuneACCESS table, restricted to in-frame sequences. Some clones are absent from its copies; in checked studies, under half trace to an unresolved V gene, and the reason for the others is unknown. The DNA was the basis for D and trimming; V, J and clone size are from that table. Within this sample are about 240,000 clones, with more than 75% of them counted one time only. Around an eighth of the sample lies in the top ten.

The collaborating institutions used their own protocols to collect whole blood in K2EDTA tubes. For TCRbeta analysis, collaborators shipped samples as frozen whole blood, isolated PBMCs, or DNA extracted from either of those sample types. Beyond this particular receptor, the publication reports: How much clinical and demographic metadata was included differed by source and by participant, and the metadata was provided uncurated.

Taken from the germline V gene (reference sequence), the CDR1 and CDR2 loops are LNHNV and YYDKDF. From the cysteine through the phenylalanine, the CDR3 covers 15 amino acids. The retained sequence is limited to the CDR3, 45 bases, with the frame set at the first base. V is trimmed back by 5 bases and J by 1 base, and the junction contains 7 bases that no gene match accounts for. The chain uses TRBV15 and TRBJ2-5, with 7 bases in between that match TRBD1. The TCR originated in a woman aged 55 to 70 with active or convalescent COVID-19. Sequencing used peripheral blood. The CDR3 region: CATSPDRVGQETQYF. The DNA sequence is TGTGCCACCAGCCCTGACAGGGTGGGCCAAGAGACCCAGTACTTC. The full variable domain, completed from the reference TRBV15 and TRBJ2-5 proteins outside the CDR3, reads DAMVIQNPRYQVTQFGKPVTLSCSQTLNHNVMYWYQQKSSQAPKLLFHYYDKDFNNEADTPDNFQSRRPNTSFCFLDIRSPGLGDTAMYLCATSPDRVGQETQYFGPGTRLLVL.